Shown below are 12 T cell receptor beta chains from a single sample sequenced in a study of cytomegalovirus exposure and HLA in healthy donors (dated by TCRdb to about 2017). Library method: the immunoSEQ multiplex PCR assay. For the multiplex PCR, a mixture combining 60 forward primers for TCR Vbeta segments and 13 reverse primers for TCR Jbeta segments was used. The table was pulled from immuneACCESS by TCRdb, which kept in-frame rearrangements only. Such tables lose some clones; where checked, under half of the loss comes from unresolved V genes, and the rest has no known cause. The sample records some 70,000 clones, 70% to 80% of which are singletons. The leading ten clones occupy 6.3% of the sample. Material: PBMCs. The origin of the receptors is a man aged 50 to 60 in good health and CMV-seronegative.

In DNA form, the CDR3 reads TGTGCCAGCAGCTTAGGGGTCTCAGGGTGGAGCAATGAGCAGTTCTTC. It yields the protein CASSLGVSGWSNEQFF. The chain joins TRBV7-8 to TRBJ2-1; a weak D match, TRBD1 (5 bases). Germline V lookup: CDR1 SGHVS, CDR2 FQNEAQ. The V gene lost 1 base and the J gene lost 6 bases, with 16 bases spanning the gap. The CDR3 runs to 16 residues.

This rearrangement joins TRBV5-1 to TRBJ1-1, with 8 bases identical to TRBD1. CDR3 size: 15 residues. The V gene's germline CDR1 is SGHRS and CDR2 YFSETQ. V lost 4 bases, J lost 4 bases, and 9 bases stayed unmatched. The CDR3 sequence: CASSAQGAGGTEAFF. The CDR3 nucleotides read TGCGCCAGCAGCGCGCAGGGGGCAGGAGGCACTGAAGCTTTCTTT.

J is TRBJ2-1 and V is TRBV7-2, with D unclear. Germline V lookup: CDR1 SGHTA, CDR2 FQGNSA. The CDR3 runs to 14 residues. V was shortened by 0 bases and J by 0 bases, with 3 bases between the two germline ends. The CDR3 DNA reads TGTGCCAGCAGCTTAGCGAGCTCCTACAATGAGCAGTTCTTC. Its translation is CASSLASSYNEQFF.

The genes are TRBV4-2 and TRBJ2-2, with TRBD1 as a possible D gene (6 bases). Germline CDR1 is LGHNA and CDR2 is YNFKEQ. This CDR3 has 14 residues. V was pared by 7 bases and J by 5 bases, with 14 bases between. The CDR3 nucleotides read TGTGCCAGCACCACAGGGCCGAGGACCGGGGAGCTGTTTTTT. This gives the protein CASTTGPRTGELFF.

The V gene is TRBV7-9, the J gene TRBJ2-7, with unresolved D. Trimming removed 8 bases at V and 2 bases at J, with 13 bases between. This CDR3 is built from 13 residues. Germline CDR1 and CDR2: SEHNR and FQNEAQ (reference sequence). The CDR3 DNA reads as TGTGCCAGCCGCGGAAACGGCCCCTACGAGCAGTACTTC. It codes for CASRGNGPYEQYF.

The rearrangement uses TRBV5-6 and TRBJ1-2, with 7 bases that match TRBD1. The CDR3 runs to 13 residues. V was pared by 2 bases and J by 8 bases, with 6 bases of the junction left unmatched. The germline V gene has CDR1 SGHDT and CDR2 YYEEEE. CDR3 in amino acids: CASSLRTGDGYTF. The CDR3 DNA is TGTGCCAGCAGCTTAAGAACAGGGGACGGCTACACCTTC. The full variable domain, in which reference TRBV5-6 and TRBJ1-2 provide the parts outside the CDR3, is DAGVTQSPTHLIKTRGQQVTLRCSPKSGHDTVSWYQQALGQGPQFIFQYYEEEERQRGNFPDRFSGHQFPNYSSELNVNALLLGDSALYLCASSLRTGDGYTFGSGTRLTVV.

This clone was seen more than once but under ten times. The chain carries TRBV5-1 and TRBJ2-3; no clear D. V was cut by 1 base and J by 3 bases, with 9 bases left in between. Per the germline V gene, CDR1 is SGHRS and CDR2 is YFSETQ. The CDR3 has 14 amino acids. CDR3 in amino acids: CASSLSTKTDTQYF. The CDR3 DNA reads TGCGCCAGCAGCTTGAGCACCAAGACAGATACGCAGTATTTT.

This clone came up a few times. V is TRBV6-1 and J is TRBJ1-3, with D uncertain. This CDR3 has 13 residues. Trimming pared 3 bases from V and 4 bases from J, leaving 7 bases between. The germline V gene encodes CDR1 MNHNS and CDR2 SASEGT. The CDR3 loop reads CASSDRWGNTIYF. The DNA for the CDR3 is TGTGCCAGCAGTGACAGATGGGGAAACACCATATATTTT.

The V gene is TRBV5-1, the J gene TRBJ2-1, with a weak D call TRBD1 (6 bases). V was shortened by 7 bases and J by 0 bases, with 14 bases between the two germline ends. From germline, CDR1 is SGHRS and CDR2 YFSETQ. The CDR3 sequence is 15 residues long. The CDR3 sequence is CASAVGGYSYNEQFF. CDR3 coding DNA: TGCGCCAGCGCCGTAGGGGGTTACTCCTACAATGAGCAGTTCTTC.

The chain links TRBV6-5 to TRBJ1-1; 7 positions agree with TRBD1. Germline-derived CDR1 and CDR2 are MNHEY and SVGAGI. This CDR3 comprises 14 residues. V lost 4 bases to trimming and J lost 5 bases; unmatched junction nucleotides: 7. CDR3 sequence: CASSSKTGRTEAFF. The CDR3 nucleotides read TGTGCCAGCAGTTCCAAGACAGGGAGGACTGAAGCTTTCTTT.

The gene calls are TRBV5-4 and TRBJ2-3; D may be TRBD2 (5 bases). CDR1 and CDR2 (germline): SGHNT, YYREEE (reference sequence). This CDR3 has 17 amino acids. The V and J ends lost 2 bases and 0 bases respectively, with 16 bases between them. The CDR3 region has the DNA TGTGCCAGCAGCTTATCCCCCAAGCGGACTAGCACAGATACGCAGTATTTT. It specifies CASSLSPKRTSTDTQYF. Full variable domain (remainder filled in from reference TRBV5-4 and TRBJ2-3): ETGVTQSPTHLIKTRGQQVTLRCSSQSGHNTVSWYQQALGQGPQFIFQYYREEENGRGNFPPRFSGLQFPNYSSELNVNALELDDSALYLCASSLSPKRTSTDTQYFGPGTRLTVL.

The J gene is TRBJ1-2, the V gene TRBV15; perhaps TRBD1 as D (5 bases). Between the trimmed V and J ends, which lost 3 bases and 8 bases, there was a span of 19 bases. CDR3 length: 15 amino acids. Germline assignment: CDR1 LNHNV and CDR2 YYDKDF (reference sequence). CDR3 coding DNA: TGTGCCACCAGCAGGACCGGGACTGACCTATGGGGCTACACCTTC. This gives the protein CATSRTGTDLWGYTF.